This TCR beta chain is drawn from a study of OX40 agonist ivuxolimab in advanced cancers. The overall study: Clinicians treated patients with ivuxolimab, an agonistic anti-OX40 (CD134) antibody.

Germline V lookup: CDR1 LNHDA, CDR2 SQIVND (reference sequence). V was cut by 7 bases and J by 0 bases, with 2 bases left in between. This CDR3 comprises 11 residues. Repertoires were generated with immunoSEQ multiplex PCR, while TCRdb's copy carries only in-frame clones and drops some. The table includes roughly 53,000 clones, roughly nine tenths detected once. Findings and limits, study-wide: Antigens targeted by the expanded peripheral T cells were not determined. CD8+ T cells showed, on average, more clonal expansion than CD4+ cells. At 0.1 to 3.0 mg/kg, clonal expansion of CD4+ and CD8+ blood T cells had occurred by week 6.

A word on this clone: Antigen specificity is unknown.

This material consisted of CD4+ or CD8+ T cells sorted from blood, taken in a trial of the OX40 agonist ivuxolimab. This chain connects TRBV19 to TRBJ2-3; D unclear. The receptor was isolated from an adult with an advanced solid tumor such as melanoma, head and neck, liver or kidney cancer. The CDR3 here is CASTSTDTQYF. The CDR3, as DNA: TGTGCCAGTACGAGCACAGATACGCAGTATTTT.